Below, 2 T cell receptor beta chains from the same sample are listed, as sequenced in a study of siplizumab effects on memory and regulatory T cells. TCRdb's copy holds only in-frame clones and misses some; the assay was immunoSEQ multiplex PCR. The data contain tens of thousands of clones, more than 85% of them singletons. Sequences were obtained from CD8+ T cells sorted from blood. The source of these receptors is a human donor in good health.

The chain links TRBV28 to TRBJ2-7, with a weak D call TRBD1 (6 bases). The CDR3 extends over 14 amino acids. Germline V gives CDR1 MDHEN, CDR2 SYDVKM. Deletions cut 6 bases from V and 3 bases from J, with 15 bases between. The CDR3 bases are TGTGCCAGCAGAGGAGCTACGACAGGCTACGAGCAGTACTTC. It is translated as CASRGATTGYEQYF.

The gene calls are TRBV9 and TRBJ2-7, with 10 bases identical to TRBD2. The germline gives CDR1 SGDLS, CDR2 YYNGEE. This CDR3 has 15 residues. The J segment lost 4 bases and the V segment lost 4 bases, leaving 8 bases of the junction unmatched. In nucleotides, the CDR3 is TGTGCCAGCAGCACCTCCGGGACTAGCGTTTACGAGCAGTACTTC. It is translated as CASSTSGTSVYEQYF.